This TCR beta chain was profiled in a study of OX40 agonist ivuxolimab in advanced cancers. At the level of the study: The patients got ivuxolimab, which is an agonistic anti-OX40 (CD134) antibody. Partial responses were observed in three patients, of whom one had hepatocellular carcinoma and two had cutaneous melanoma. Patients enrolled in dose escalation were diagnosed with hepatocellular carcinoma, melanoma, renal cell or head and neck cancer.

V was trimmed by 3 bases and J by 0 bases, leaving 9 bases between them. This CDR3 spans 15 amino acids. Germline loops: CDR1 SGHTA, CDR2 FQGNSA. Sequenced by immunoSEQ multiplex PCR; TCRdb stores in-frame clones only, minus some. The table includes 70,000 or so clones, around 90% detected once. The material was CD4+ or CD8+ T cells sorted from blood, obtained in a trial of the OX40 agonist ivuxolimab. The chain recombines TRBV7-2 with TRBJ2-1, with D unresolved. The receptor was isolated from an adult with an advanced solid tumor such as melanoma, head and neck, liver or kidney cancer. CDR3 region: CASSFDRSSYNEQFF. CDR3 sequence (DNA): TGTGCCAGCAGCTTCGATAGGAGCTCCTACAATGAGCAGTTCTTC.